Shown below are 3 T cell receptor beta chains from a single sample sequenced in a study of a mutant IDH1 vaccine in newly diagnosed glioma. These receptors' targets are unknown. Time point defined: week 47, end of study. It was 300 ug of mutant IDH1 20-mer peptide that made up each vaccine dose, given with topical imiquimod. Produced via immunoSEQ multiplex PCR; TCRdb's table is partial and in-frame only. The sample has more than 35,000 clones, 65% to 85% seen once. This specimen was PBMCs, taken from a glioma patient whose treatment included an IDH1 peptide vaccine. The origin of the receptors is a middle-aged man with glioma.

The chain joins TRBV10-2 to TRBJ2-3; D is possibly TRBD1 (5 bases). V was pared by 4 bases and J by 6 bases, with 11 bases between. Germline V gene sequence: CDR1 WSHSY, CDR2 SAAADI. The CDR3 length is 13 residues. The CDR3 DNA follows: TGCGCCAGCAGTGGGCTAGACAGCGATACGCAGTATTTT. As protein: CASSGLDSDTQYF.

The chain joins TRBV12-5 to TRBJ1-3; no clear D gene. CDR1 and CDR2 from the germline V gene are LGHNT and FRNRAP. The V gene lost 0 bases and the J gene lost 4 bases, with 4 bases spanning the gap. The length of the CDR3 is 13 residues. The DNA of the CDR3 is TGTGCTAGTGGTTTGGTAACGGGAAACACCATATATTTT. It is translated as CASGLVTGNTIYF.

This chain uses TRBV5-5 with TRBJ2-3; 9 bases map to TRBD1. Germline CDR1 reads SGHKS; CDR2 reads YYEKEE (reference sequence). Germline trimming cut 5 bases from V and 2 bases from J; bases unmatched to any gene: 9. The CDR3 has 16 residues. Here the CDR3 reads CASSTFGQGYTDTQYF. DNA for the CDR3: TGTGCCAGCAGTACTTTTGGACAGGGGTACACAGATACGCAGTATTTT.